This is a list of T cell receptor beta chains from one sample in a study of blood T cell repertoires in COVID-19. The protocol was immunoSEQ multiplex PCR, while the TCRdb copy is restricted to in-frame clones and leaves out a portion. The data show about 300,000 clones, with over 85% seen just once and less than 3.5% held by the top ten. Source material: PBMCs or T cells enriched from blood (not recorded which). The receptors were sampled from a woman aged 45-65 years who had been exposed to COVID-19. The CDR3 runs from the conserved cysteine through the conserved F or W. The D gene is left open where the match is weak. Clone size is stated in some rows and not others, as once, few, many or a class when expanded.

CDR3 protein,CDR3 DNA,D gene,V gene,clone size,J gene
CASSGPSGGARYNEQFF,TGTGCCAGCTCCGGGCCTTCAGGGGGAGCCCGTTACAATGAGCAGTTCTTC,TRBD1,TRBV19,NA,TRBJ2-1
CASSRGAGGPRETQYF,TGTGCCAGCAGCCGTGGAGCGGGGGGGCCCCGAGAGACCCAGTACTTC,TRBD2,TRBV3-1/TRBV3-2,NA,TRBJ2-5
CASSKRGSYEQYF,TGTGCCAGTAGCAAGCGGGGGTCCTACGAGCAGTACTTC,TRBD2,TRBV19,NA,TRBJ2-7
CASSQATGMSQPQHF,TGCGCCAGCAGCCAAGCGACAGGGATGAGTCAGCCCCAGCATTTT,TRBD1,TRBV4-1,NA,TRBJ1-5
CASSPDAGNTGELFF,TGCGCCAGCAGCCCTGACGCGGGGAACACCGGGGAGCTGTTTTTT,NA,TRBV5-1,NA,TRBJ2-2
CATSNQGQGRMGTQYF,TGTGCCACCAGCAACCAAGGACAGGGGCGTATGGGGACCCAGTACTTC,TRBD1,TRBV15,NA,TRBJ2-5
CASGLVDKGQGGPIGDNEQFF,TGTGCTAGTGGTTTGGTAGATAAGGGACAGGGGGGTCCGATTGGGGACAATGAGCAGTTCTTC,TRBD1,TRBV12-5,NA,TRBJ2-1
CATSDSAGGSETQYF,TGTGCCACCAGTGATTCGGCAGGGGGCTCGGAGACCCAGTACTTC,TRBD1,TRBV24-1,NA,TRBJ2-5
CASSFEGFTEAFF,TGTGCCAGCAGCTTTGAGGGTTTCACTGAAGCTTTCTTT,NA,TRBV11-1,NA,TRBJ1-1
CASSLEGDGYTF,TGTGCCAGCAGCCTCGAGGGGGATGGCTACACCTTC,NA,TRBV4-2,NA,TRBJ1-2
CASRRGGSVDQPQHF,TGTGCCAGCAGGAGGGGGGGCAGCGTCGATCAGCCCCAGCATTTT,NA,TRBV2,NA,TRBJ1-5
CASSLDKTGHEAFF,TGCGCCAGCAGCTTGGATAAGACAGGGCACGAAGCTTTCTTT,TRBD1,TRBV5-1,NA,TRBJ1-1
CASSLQRGGFSTDTQYF,TGTGCCAGCAGTTTACAGCGGGGGGGATTTAGCACAGATACGCAGTATTTT,TRBD2,TRBV28,NA,TRBJ2-3
CASSSFGLAGGNIQYF,TGTGCCAGCAGCTCCTTTGGACTAGCGGGGGGAAACATTCAGTACTTC,TRBD2,TRBV7-2,NA,TRBJ2-4
CASRDPTSGGPSSYNEQFF,TGCGCCAGCAGAGACCCGACTAGCGGGGGGCCGAGCTCCTACAATGAGCAGTTCTTC,TRBD2,TRBV5-1,once,TRBJ2-1
CASSAGPYNSPLHF,TGTGCCAGCAGCGCAGGGCCCTATAATTCACCCCTCCACTTT,NA,TRBV6-5,NA,TRBJ1-6
CASTLKGWVEAFF,TGTGCCAGCACCTTAAAGGGGTGGGTGGAGGCTTTCTTT,NA,TRBV21-1,NA,TRBJ1-1
CASSYGGGGTEAFF,TGTGCCAGCAGTTACGGTGGGGGGGGCACTGAAGCTTTCTTT,NA,TRBV7-2,NA,TRBJ1-1
CASSWTGAPNTEAFF,TGTGCCAGCAGCTGGACAGGGGCCCCGAACACTGAAGCTTTCTTT,TRBD1,TRBV7-9,NA,TRBJ1-1
CASSQGYGNTEAFF,TGTGCCAGCAGCCAGGGATACGGGAACACTGAAGCTTTCTTT,NA,TRBV6-4,NA,TRBJ1-1
CASSLVGQVAKNIQYF,TGTGCCAGCAGCTTGGTCGGACAGGTAGCCAAAAACATTCAGTACTTC,TRBD1,TRBV7-2,NA,TRBJ2-4
CASSLGQGYQPQHF,TGTGCCAGCAGCCTGGGACAGGGATATCAGCCCCAGCATTTT,TRBD1,TRBV5-5,NA,TRBJ1-5
CASSLTGGSDTQYF,TGCGCCAGCAGCTTAACAGGGGGCTCAGATACGCAGTATTTT,TRBD1,TRBV5-1,NA,TRBJ2-3
CASRVQGTNYGYTF,TGTGCCAGTAGGGTACAGGGAACTAACTATGGCTACACCTTC,NA,TRBV19,NA,TRBJ1-2
CASSPPDGQVFLLHF,TGTGCCAGCAGTCCGCCCGATGGACAGGTTTTTCTCCTCCACTTT,TRBD1,TRBV27,NA,TRBJ1-6
CASSQDRSPRDQARGEQYF,TGCGCCAGCAGCCAAGATCGATCCCCCCGGGACCAGGCCAGGGGCGAGCAGTACTTC,NA,TRBV4-1,NA,TRBJ2-7
CASSIDSSTNEKLFF,TGTGCCAGTAGTATCGACAGTTCAACTAATGAAAAACTGTTTTTT,NA,TRBV19,NA,TRBJ1-4
CASSRTSGSSYEQYF,TGTGCCAGCAGTAGGACTAGCGGTAGCTCCTACGAGCAGTACTTC,TRBD2,TRBV28,NA,TRBJ2-7
CASSYLGHSANEKLFF,TGTGCCAGCAGTTACCTGGGACATTCAGCTAATGAAAAACTGTTTTTT,NA,TRBV6-5,NA,TRBJ1-4
CASSQTGRNEQFF,TGCGCCAGCAGCCAGACAGGGCGGAATGAGCAGTTCTTC,TRBD1,TRBV4-1,NA,TRBJ2-1
CASSEDRGNQPQHF,TGTGCCAGCAGCGAAGACAGGGGGAATCAGCCCCAGCATTTT,TRBD1,TRBV6-1,NA,TRBJ1-5
CASSLAREEAFF,TGTGCCAGCAGCTTAGCCCGGGAGGAAGCTTTCTTT,NA,TRBV11-1,NA,TRBJ1-1
CASSVDSSLASAYEQYF,TGTGCCAGCAGCGTGGACTCATCCCTAGCTTCGGCCTACGAGCAGTACTTC,NA,TRBV9,NA,TRBJ2-7
CASTADNSGYGYTF,TGTGCCAGCACCGCAGACAATTCCGGCTATGGCTACACCTTC,NA,TRBV6-5,NA,TRBJ1-2
CASSLFGPGWVFTRTGIRSERF,TGTGCCAGCAGTTTATTTGGCCCGGGTTGGGTCTTCACCAGGACAGGAATCAGATCCGAGCGATTT,TRBD1,TRBV28,once,TRBJ1-5
CATKGLGSYNSPLHF,TGTGCCACCAAGGGACTGGGCTCCTATAATTCACCCCTCCACTTT,NA,TRBV15,few,TRBJ1-6
CASSPRRGPEAFF,TGTGCCAGCAGTCCACGGAGGGGCCCTGAAGCTTTCTTT,NA,TRBV12-3/TRBV12-4,NA,TRBJ1-1
CASSLRGESYGYTF,TGTGCCAGCAGTTTACGGGGGGAGAGCTATGGCTACACCTTC,NA,TRBV28,NA,TRBJ1-2
CASSERGDRSSYEQYF,TGTGCCAGCAGTGAAAGGGGCGACAGGAGCTCCTACGAGCAGTACTTC,NA,TRBV2,NA,TRBJ2-7
CASSLGSGTGKSNQPQHF,TGTGCCAGCAGCTTGGGGAGTGGGACAGGGAAGAGCAATCAGCCCCAGCATTTT,TRBD1,TRBV5-5,NA,TRBJ1-5
CASSAIETGTNTGELFF,TGTGCCAGCAGCGCTATTGAGACAGGGACAAACACCGGGGAGCTGTTTTTT,TRBD1,TRBV7-6,NA,TRBJ2-2
CASQDSYFSNQPQHF,TGTGCCAGCCAGGACAGTTATTTTAGCAATCAGCCCCAGCATTTT,NA,TRBV19,NA,TRBJ1-5
CASSLEQRGRETQYF,TGTGCCAGCAGCTTAGAACAAAGGGGGCGAGAGACCCAGTACTTC,TRBD1,TRBV11-2,once,TRBJ2-5
CASSQVQGNAEAFF,TGTGCCAGCAGCCAAGTACAGGGGAACGCTGAAGCTTTCTTT,TRBD1,TRBV3-1/TRBV3-2,NA,TRBJ1-1
CASSFGGSYGYTF,TGTGCCAGCAGTTTTGGGGGGTCCTATGGCTACACCTTC,NA,TRBV28,NA,TRBJ1-2
CASTPRGPEAFF,TGTGCCAGCACCCCCAGGGGACCTGAAGCTTTCTTT,NA,TRBV28,NA,TRBJ1-1
CAWRWQWTGYHEQYF,TGTGCCTGGAGATGGCAGTGGACAGGGTACCACGAGCAGTACTTC,TRBD1,TRBV30,NA,TRBJ2-7
CASSEGQGFSNQPQHF,TGTGCCAGCAGTGAGGGACAGGGGTTTAGCAATCAGCCCCAGCATTTT,TRBD1,TRBV27,NA,TRBJ1-5
CASSPGGRETQYF,TGTGCCAGCAGCCCCGGGGGGCGGGAGACCCAGTACTTC,NA,TRBV7-6,NA,TRBJ2-5
CASSLEGVEQYF,TGCGCCAGCAGCTTGGAAGGGGTCGAGCAGTACTTC,NA,TRBV5-1,NA,TRBJ2-7
CASRQGGTGELFF,TGTGCCAGCAGGCAGGGCGGCACCGGGGAGCTGTTTTTT,NA,TRBV2,NA,TRBJ2-2
CAIKATSGGRADTQYF,TGTGCCATCAAAGCGACTAGCGGGGGGCGGGCAGATACGCAGTATTTT,TRBD2,TRBV10-3,NA,TRBJ2-3
CASRTGGHGYTF,TGTGCCAGCAGGACTGGTGGCCATGGCTACACCTTC,NA,TRBV6-5,NA,TRBJ1-2
CASSPRDRSRSYEQYF,TGTGCCAGCAGCCCTAGGGACAGGTCCCGCTCCTACGAGCAGTACTTC,TRBD1,TRBV3-1/TRBV3-2,once,TRBJ2-7
CASRPRQGGQPQHF,TGTGCCAGCAGGCCTCGACAGGGCGGGCAGCCCCAGCATTTT,TRBD1,TRBV28,NA,TRBJ1-5
CASSQEGTRGNEKLFF,TGTGCCAGCAGCCAAGAAGGAACCAGGGGGAATGAAAAACTGTTTTTT,TRBD1,TRBV4-2,NA,TRBJ1-4
CASSMVAGSNYGYTF,TGTGCCAGTAGTATGGTGGCAGGCTCTAACTATGGCTACACCTTC,NA,TRBV19,NA,TRBJ1-2
CSAPQGRSGNTIYF,TGCAGCGCCCCACAGGGGCGCTCTGGAAACACCATATATTTT,TRBD1,TRBV29-1,once,TRBJ1-3